Presented here are 5 T cell receptor beta chains from one specimen sequenced in a study of T-cell memory formation after mild COVID-19. TCRdb re-called the 5' RACE reads with MiXCR, one entry per CDR3 protein. Among under 550,000 distinct CDR3 sequences, roughly 20% were seen once, and the ten largest hold 9% to 15%. Sequencing was performed on PBMCs or a T cell subset sorted from them (not recorded which). These receptor sequences come from an adult woman who had mild COVID-19 (a few samples of this study predate the infection). Cell type and time point are not known.

This clonotype was counted between two and nine times. The rearrangement joins TRBV15 to TRBJ2-3, with 12 bases fitting TRBD2. Per germline, CDR1 LNHNV and CDR2 YYDKDF (reference sequence). Germline trimming cut 8 bases from V and 8 bases from J; bases unmatched to any gene: 11. The CDR3 sequence is 15 residues long. The CDR3 protein is CATASSSGRASTQYF. CDR3 nucleotide sequence: TGTGCCACCGCATCCTCTAGCGGGAGGGCCTCTACGCAGTATTTT.

V is TRBV3-1 and J is TRBJ2-1; the D gene is possibly TRBD2 (5 bases). The CDR3 length is 13 residues. CDR1 is LGHDT, CDR2 YNNKEL, per germline (reference sequence). With 1 base removed from V and 9 bases from J, the gap between germline ends came to 10 bases. CDR3 sequence: CASSQASPGEQFF. DNA of the CDR3: TGTGCCAGCAGCCAAGCTAGCCCGGGTGAGCAGTTCTTC.

CDR3 nucleotide sequence: TGTGCCAGCAGCTTATTCTGGACAGGGGCAATAATGAACACTGAAGCTTTCTTT. Protein product: CASSLFWTGAIMNTEAFF. The chain is built from TRBV7-8 and TRBJ1-1; TRBD1 aligns across 9 bases. Trimming removed 2 bases from V and 0 bases from J; junction bases left unmatched: 10. The germline gives CDR1 SGHVS, CDR2 FQNEAQ. The CDR3 covers 18 residues.

The chain is built from TRBV4-2 and TRBJ1-2; D is unclear. Germline loops: CDR1 LGHNA, CDR2 YNFKEQ. The V gene lost 0 bases and the J gene lost 5 bases, with 10 bases spanning the gap. CDR3 length: 14 residues. The chain's CDR3 is CASSQDPAVYGYTF. For the CDR3, the DNA is TGTGCCAGCAGCCAAGATCCTGCAGTTTATGGCTACACCTTC.

This clonotype occurred a few times. This chain connects TRBV7-8 to TRBJ2-5; TRBD2 matches 7 bases. The V gene's germline CDR1 is SGHVS and CDR2 FQNEAQ. The CDR3 spans 15 residues. The ends lost 0 bases at V and 0 bases at J; junction bases unmatched: 1. CDR3 protein: CASSLAGGYQETQYF. The CDR3 region has the DNA TGTGCCAGCAGCTTAGCGGGGGGGTACCAAGAGACCCAGTACTTC. The whole variable domain, remainder taken from reference TRBV7-8 and TRBJ2-5, is GAGVSQSPRYKVAKRGQDVALRCDPISGHVSLFWYQQALGQGPEFLTYFQNEAQLDKSGLPSDRFFAERPEGSVSTLKIQRTQQEDSAVYLCASSLAGGYQETQYFGPGTRLLVL.